This TCR beta chain was captured in a study of blood T cell repertoires in COVID-19. Background on the study: T cells, B-cell-depleted T cells, or PBMCs provided the cDNA or gDNA that served as material.

The V segment lost 0 bases and the J segment 5 bases; nucleotides outside the gene matches: 6. The germline V gene has CDR1 SGHRS and CDR2 YFSETQ. The CDR3 spans 15 residues. In terms of age and location, participants ranged from about 18 to 90 years and lived in approximately 26 US areas. The recovered donors of Cohort 3 showed two negative PCRs, clearance, or symptom resolution. In the original analysis: From reference gene primer amplification, estimates of nucleated cell counts were derived. Profiling relied on immunoSEQ multiplex PCR, and the TCRdb table lists in-frame clones only, not all of them. V, J and clone size are taken as reported in that table, and D and trimming were inferred from the DNA itself. This table has roughly 160,000 clones, about four fifths appearing once.

The V and J genes are TRBV5-1 and TRBJ2-3, with 7 bases that match TRBD1. This receptor was taken from a middle-aged man who had recovered from COVID-19. Sequencing was carried out using PBMCs or T cells enriched from blood (not recorded which). CDR3 nucleotides: TGCGCCAGCAGCTTGGAAAGGGGGCCAGTAGATACGCAGTATTTT. Translated: CASSLERGPVDTQYF.